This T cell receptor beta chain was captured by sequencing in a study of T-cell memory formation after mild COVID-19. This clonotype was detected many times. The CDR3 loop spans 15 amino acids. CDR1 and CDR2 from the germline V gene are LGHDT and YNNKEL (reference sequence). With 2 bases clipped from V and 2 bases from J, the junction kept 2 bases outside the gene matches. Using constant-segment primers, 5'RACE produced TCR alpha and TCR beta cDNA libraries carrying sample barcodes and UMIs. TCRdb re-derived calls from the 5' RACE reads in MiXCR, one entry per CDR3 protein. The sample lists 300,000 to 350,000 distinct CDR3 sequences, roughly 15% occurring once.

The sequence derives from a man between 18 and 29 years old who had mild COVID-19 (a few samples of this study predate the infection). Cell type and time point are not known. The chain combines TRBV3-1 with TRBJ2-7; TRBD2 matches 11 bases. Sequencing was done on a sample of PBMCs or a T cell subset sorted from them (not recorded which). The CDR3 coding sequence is TGTGCCAGCAGCCAAAATAGCGGGGGGGCCTACGAGCAGTACTTC. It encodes CASSQNSGGAYEQYF.